A selection of T cell receptor beta chains follows, all from one sample in a study of shared clonotypes between healthy human individuals. Data came from immunoSEQ multiplex PCR; TCRdb stores just in-frame clones and leaves some out. The sample has 2 million to 3 million clones, under 95% seen once. What was sequenced was naive CD4+ T cells from PBMCs. The receptor set was obtained from a man between 18 and 35 years old in good health. Some clones in this sample may be carry-over from other donors' samples. Each CDR3 is given with its conserved first and last residue. Each record gives: D gene, J gene, CDR3 length, V gene, clone size, CDR3 protein, CDR3 DNA. A D gene is named only where the DNA matches it firmly. Not all rows give a size; the values are once, few, many and, for expanded clones, a class.

d_call: -; j_call: TRBJ2-3; cdr3_length: 12; v_call: TRBV15; clone_size: -; cdr3_aa: CATAPGTDTQYF; cdr3_nt: TGTGCCACCGCCCCCGGGACAGATACGCAGTATTTT
d_call: -; j_call: TRBJ1-4; cdr3_length: 14; v_call: TRBV28; clone_size: -; cdr3_aa: CASSLFRQGEKLFF; cdr3_nt: TGTGCCAGCAGTTTATTCCGGCAAGGTGAAAAACTGTTTTTT
d_call: TRBD1; j_call: TRBJ1-2; cdr3_length: 15; v_call: TRBV28; clone_size: -; cdr3_aa: CASAGQGIANYGYTF; cdr3_nt: TGTGCATCCGCCGGACAGGGGATCGCTAACTATGGCTACACCTTC
d_call: -; j_call: TRBJ2-1; cdr3_length: 15; v_call: TRBV7-2; clone_size: once; cdr3_aa: CASSFTSQGNNEQFF; cdr3_nt: TGTGCCAGCAGCTTTACTAGCCAGGGGAACAATGAGCAGTTCTTC
d_call: -; j_call: TRBJ2-1; cdr3_length: 12; v_call: TRBV5-1; clone_size: once; cdr3_aa: CASSSGRYEQFF; cdr3_nt: TGCGCCAGCAGCTCGGGAAGGTATGAGCAGTTCTTC
d_call: -; j_call: TRBJ2-7; cdr3_length: 14; v_call: TRBV9; clone_size: -; cdr3_aa: CASSSEDGSYEQYF; cdr3_nt: TGTGCCAGCAGCTCAGAAGACGGTTCGTACGAGCAGTACTTC
d_call: TRBD1; j_call: TRBJ1-2; cdr3_length: 14; v_call: TRBV5-1; clone_size: -; cdr3_aa: CASSVTGLKGGYTF; cdr3_nt: TGCGCCAGCAGCGTGACAGGGTTAAAAGGCGGCTACACCTTC
d_call: -; j_call: TRBJ1-5; cdr3_length: 15; v_call: TRBV5-1; clone_size: -; cdr3_aa: CASSLAGGYNQPQHF; cdr3_nt: TGCGCCAGCAGCTTGGCCGGGGGATACAATCAGCCCCAGCATTTT
d_call: TRBD1; j_call: TRBJ1-2; cdr3_length: 17; v_call: TRBV14; clone_size: -; cdr3_aa: CASSPLPGTGAFPGYTF; cdr3_nt: TGTGCCAGCAGCCCCCTTCCCGGGACAGGGGCATTTCCTGGCTACACCTTC
d_call: -; j_call: TRBJ2-3; cdr3_length: 14; v_call: TRBV11-2; clone_size: -; cdr3_aa: CASSFRWSKDTQYF; cdr3_nt: TGTGCCAGCAGCTTCAGATGGTCTAAGGATACGCAGTATTTT
d_call: TRBD1; j_call: TRBJ1-3; cdr3_length: 14; v_call: TRBV28; clone_size: -; cdr3_aa: CASSLTGSGNTIYF; cdr3_nt: TGTGCCAGCAGTTTGACAGGGTCCGGAAACACCATATATTTT
d_call: TRBD2; j_call: TRBJ2-5; cdr3_length: 12; v_call: TRBV10-3; clone_size: -; cdr3_aa: CAIAGGAETQYF; cdr3_nt: TGTGCCATAGCGGGAGGTGCGGAGACCCAGTACTTC
d_call: -; j_call: TRBJ2-7; cdr3_length: 14; v_call: TRBV5-1; clone_size: -; cdr3_aa: CASSLGGDPYEQYF; cdr3_nt: TGCGCCAGCAGCTTGGGAGGGGATCCCTACGAGCAGTACTTC
d_call: -; j_call: TRBJ2-7; cdr3_length: 14; v_call: TRBV7-2; clone_size: -; cdr3_aa: CASSFDRNSYEQYF; cdr3_nt: TGTGCCAGCAGCTTCGACAGGAACTCCTACGAGCAGTACTTC
d_call: -; j_call: TRBJ2-4; cdr3_length: 13; v_call: TRBV7-3; clone_size: once; cdr3_aa: CASSLGGLNIQYF; cdr3_nt: TGTGCCAGCAGCTTGGGAGGACTAAACATTCAGTACTTC
d_call: -; j_call: TRBJ2-4; cdr3_length: 11; v_call: TRBV20-1; clone_size: -; cdr3_aa: CSALRGNIQYF; cdr3_nt: TGCAGTGCTTTACGGGGAAACATTCAGTACTTC
d_call: -; j_call: TRBJ2-5; cdr3_length: 15; v_call: TRBV28; clone_size: -; cdr3_aa: CASSSSGLQQETQYF; cdr3_nt: TGTGCCAGCAGTAGCTCCGGGCTGCAACAAGAGACCCAGTACTTC
d_call: -; j_call: TRBJ1-5; cdr3_length: 14; v_call: TRBV2; clone_size: -; cdr3_aa: CASSEDGGNQPQHF; cdr3_nt: TGTGCCAGCAGTGAGGATGGAGGCAATCAGCCCCAGCATTTT
d_call: TRBD1; j_call: TRBJ1-1; cdr3_length: 15; v_call: TRBV6-6; clone_size: -; cdr3_aa: CASSPMTGGKTEAFF; cdr3_nt: TGTGCCAGCAGTCCAATGACAGGGGGCAAGACTGAAGCTTTCTTT
d_call: -; j_call: TRBJ1-1; cdr3_length: 15; v_call: TRBV5-1; clone_size: -; cdr3_aa: CASSLDWGRNTEAFF; cdr3_nt: TGCGCCAGCAGCTTGGATTGGGGTAGGAACACTGAAGCTTTCTTT
d_call: -; j_call: TRBJ2-1; cdr3_length: 16; v_call: TRBV27; clone_size: -; cdr3_aa: CASSRGGPSGYNEQFF; cdr3_nt: TGTGCCAGCAGCCGTGGGGGGCCTAGCGGATACAATGAGCAGTTCTTC
d_call: -; j_call: TRBJ2-5; cdr3_length: 16; v_call: TRBV5-1; clone_size: -; cdr3_aa: CASSTRTGGGRETQYF; cdr3_nt: TGCGCCAGCAGCACCAGGACAGGCGGGGGCAGAGAAACCCAGTACTTC
d_call: -; j_call: TRBJ2-4; cdr3_length: 14; v_call: TRBV14; clone_size: -; cdr3_aa: CASSQGHPENIQYF; cdr3_nt: TGTGCCAGCAGCCAAGGGCATCCCGAAAACATTCAGTACTTC
d_call: -; j_call: TRBJ2-2; cdr3_length: 13; v_call: TRBV7-9; clone_size: -; cdr3_aa: CASSLGVIGELFF; cdr3_nt: TGTGCCAGCAGCTTGGGGGTAATCGGGGAGCTGTTTTTT
d_call: TRBD1; j_call: TRBJ1-1; cdr3_length: 15; v_call: TRBV7-9; clone_size: -; cdr3_aa: CASSLEGARNTEAFF; cdr3_nt: TGTGCCAGCAGCTTAGAGGGGGCGAGGAACACTGAAGCTTTCTTT
d_call: -; j_call: TRBJ2-7; cdr3_length: 14; v_call: TRBV11-2; clone_size: -; cdr3_aa: CASPKSGASDEQYF; cdr3_nt: TGTGCCAGCCCTAAGTCGGGGGCGAGTGATGAGCAGTACTTC
d_call: -; j_call: TRBJ1-5; cdr3_length: 15; v_call: TRBV28; clone_size: -; cdr3_aa: CASSSRGRRNQPQHF; cdr3_nt: TGTGCCAGCAGTTCTCGAGGGCGGCGCAATCAGCCCCAGCATTTT
d_call: TRBD2; j_call: TRBJ2-3; cdr3_length: 16; v_call: TRBV5-1; clone_size: -; cdr3_aa: CASSLNGGSITDTQYF; cdr3_nt: TGCGCCAGCAGCTTGAATGGCGGGAGCATCACAGATACGCAGTATTTT
d_call: TRBD1; j_call: TRBJ1-5; cdr3_length: 16; v_call: TRBV15; clone_size: -; cdr3_aa: CATSGYRDRGNQPQHF; cdr3_nt: TGTGCCACCAGCGGATACCGGGACAGGGGAAATCAGCCCCAGCATTTT
d_call: -; j_call: TRBJ2-5; cdr3_length: 12; v_call: TRBV7-2; clone_size: -; cdr3_aa: CASSLQGETQYF; cdr3_nt: TGTGCCAGCAGCTTACAGGGAGAGACCCAGTACTTC
d_call: -; j_call: TRBJ1-5; cdr3_length: 17; v_call: TRBV6-1; clone_size: -; cdr3_aa: CASSEALTAGRNQPQHF; cdr3_nt: TGTGCCAGCAGTGAAGCCCTGACCGCGGGGCGCAATCAGCCCCAGCATTTT
d_call: -; j_call: TRBJ1-4; cdr3_length: 14; v_call: TRBV5-6; clone_size: -; cdr3_aa: CASSFKGGSGKLFF; cdr3_nt: TGTGCCAGCAGCTTTAAGGGTGGTTCGGGAAAACTGTTTTTT
d_call: -; j_call: TRBJ2-1; cdr3_length: 12; v_call: TRBV5-1; clone_size: -; cdr3_aa: CASSLVLDEQFF; cdr3_nt: TGCGCCAGCAGCTTGGTTCTCGATGAGCAGTTCTTC
d_call: -; j_call: TRBJ2-7; cdr3_length: 16; v_call: TRBV6-6; clone_size: -; cdr3_aa: CATLPSSAQRGYEQYF; cdr3_nt: TGTGCCACCCTCCCATCGAGCGCACAGAGGGGCTACGAGCAGTACTTC
d_call: TRBD1; j_call: TRBJ2-1; cdr3_length: 17; v_call: TRBV4-2; clone_size: -; cdr3_aa: CASSISSRDRGRNEQFF; cdr3_nt: TGTGCCAGCAGCATCTCGTCCCGGGACAGGGGGCGAAATGAGCAGTTCTTC
d_call: -; j_call: TRBJ1-4; cdr3_length: 13; v_call: TRBV10-1; clone_size: -; cdr3_aa: CASRGGFNEKLFF; cdr3_nt: TGCGCCAGCAGGGGTGGATTTAATGAAAAACTGTTTTTT
d_call: -; j_call: TRBJ1-2; cdr3_length: 12; v_call: TRBV28; clone_size: -; cdr3_aa: CASSLLGDGYTF; cdr3_nt: TGTGCCAGCAGTCTTCTGGGAGATGGCTACACCTTC
d_call: -; j_call: TRBJ2-6; cdr3_length: 18; v_call: TRBV7-3; clone_size: -; cdr3_aa: CASSLNPGQVSGANVLTF; cdr3_nt: TGTGCCAGCAGCTTAAACCCAGGGCAGGTTTCTGGGGCCAACGTCCTGACTTTC
d_call: TRBD1; j_call: TRBJ1-2; cdr3_length: 13; v_call: TRBV6-5; clone_size: -; cdr3_aa: CASRRDSNYGYTF; cdr3_nt: TGTGCCAGCAGACGGGACAGTAACTATGGCTACACCTTC
d_call: -; j_call: TRBJ2-5; cdr3_length: 15; v_call: TRBV27; clone_size: -; cdr3_aa: CASSLLGVRQETQYF; cdr3_nt: TGTGCCAGCAGTTTATTGGGGGTTCGCCAAGAGACCCAGTACTTC
d_call: -; j_call: TRBJ1-1; cdr3_length: 13; v_call: TRBV7-8; clone_size: -; cdr3_aa: CASSFRPNTEAFF; cdr3_nt: TGTGCCAGCAGCTTCCGACCCAACACTGAAGCTTTCTTT
d_call: TRBD1; j_call: TRBJ1-5; cdr3_length: 14; v_call: TRBV7-9; clone_size: few; cdr3_aa: CARGRQGTNQPQHF; cdr3_nt: TGTGCCAGGGGTCGACAGGGAACGAATCAGCCCCAGCATTTT
d_call: -; j_call: TRBJ2-7; cdr3_length: 11; v_call: TRBV20-1; clone_size: -; cdr3_aa: CSGATRAEQYF; cdr3_nt: TGCAGCGGGGCTACCAGGGCGGAGCAGTACTTC
d_call: TRBD1; j_call: TRBJ2-3; cdr3_length: 16; v_call: TRBV5-1; clone_size: once; cdr3_aa: CASSPGQRSAADTQYF; cdr3_nt: TGCGCCAGCAGCCCGGGACAGAGAAGCGCAGCAGATACGCAGTATTTT
d_call: TRBD2; j_call: TRBJ2-5; cdr3_length: 19; v_call: TRBV28; clone_size: -; cdr3_aa: CASSFRGNRPSGTCETQYF; cdr3_nt: TGTGCCAGCAGTTTCCGAGGCAACCGGCCTAGCGGGACTTGTGAGACCCAGTACTTC
d_call: -; j_call: TRBJ1-1; cdr3_length: 11; v_call: TRBV28; clone_size: -; cdr3_aa: CASSLWSSAFF; cdr3_nt: TGTGCCAGCAGTTTGTGGTCATCGGCTTTCTTT
d_call: -; j_call: TRBJ1-5; cdr3_length: 16; v_call: TRBV27; clone_size: -; cdr3_aa: CASSLSWTYSNQPQHF; cdr3_nt: TGTGCCAGCAGTTTAAGTTGGACCTATAGCAATCAGCCCCAGCATTTT
d_call: -; j_call: TRBJ1-5; cdr3_length: 11; v_call: TRBV28; clone_size: few; cdr3_aa: CASSFLQPQHF; cdr3_nt: TGTGCCAGCAGTTTTCTTCAGCCCCAGCATTTT
d_call: -; j_call: TRBJ2-7; cdr3_length: 15; v_call: TRBV19; clone_size: -; cdr3_aa: CASRGTGTLPSEQYF; cdr3_nt: TGTGCCAGTAGAGGTACCGGGACTCTTCCCTCCGAGCAGTACTTC
d_call: -; j_call: TRBJ2-5; cdr3_length: 13; v_call: TRBV7-6; clone_size: -; cdr3_aa: CASSFSGEETQYF; cdr3_nt: TGTGCCAGCAGCTTTTCAGGGGAAGAGACCCAGTACTTC
d_call: TRBD2; j_call: TRBJ2-7; cdr3_length: 15; v_call: TRBV28; clone_size: -; cdr3_aa: CASNFLAGGTYEQYF; cdr3_nt: TGTGCCAGCAACTTTTTAGCGGGTGGTACGTACGAGCAGTACTTC
d_call: -; j_call: TRBJ1-2; cdr3_length: 15; v_call: TRBV23-1; clone_size: -; cdr3_aa: CASSHPTEVSFGYTF; cdr3_nt: TGCGCCAGCAGTCACCCGACAGAGGTAAGTTTTGGCTACACCTTC
d_call: TRBD1; j_call: TRBJ1-6; cdr3_length: 15; v_call: TRBV4-1; clone_size: -; cdr3_aa: CASSQGQGANSPLHF; cdr3_nt: TGCGCCAGCAGCCAAGGACAGGGGGCGAATTCACCCCTCCACTTT
d_call: -; j_call: TRBJ1-2; cdr3_length: 14; v_call: TRBV5-4; clone_size: -; cdr3_aa: CASRWGSDNYGYTF; cdr3_nt: TGTGCCAGCAGATGGGGCAGTGATAACTATGGCTACACCTTC
d_call: -; j_call: TRBJ1-1; cdr3_length: 14; v_call: TRBV29-1; clone_size: -; cdr3_aa: CSVEGVTRNTEAFF; cdr3_nt: TGCAGCGTGGAGGGGGTTACCAGGAACACTGAAGCTTTCTTT
d_call: TRBD1; j_call: TRBJ2-2; cdr3_length: 15; v_call: TRBV2; clone_size: once; cdr3_aa: CASSQTGVGTGELFF; cdr3_nt: TGTGCCAGCAGTCAGACAGGGGTGGGCACCGGGGAGCTGTTTTTT
d_call: -; j_call: TRBJ1-1; cdr3_length: 16; v_call: TRBV28; clone_size: -; cdr3_aa: CASIRRVSVVGTEAFF; cdr3_nt: TGTGCCAGCATTCGAAGGGTATCGGTTGTGGGCACTGAAGCTTTCTTT
d_call: -; j_call: TRBJ2-5; cdr3_length: 14; v_call: TRBV7-9; clone_size: -; cdr3_aa: CASSPWGTQETQYF; cdr3_nt: TGTGCCAGCAGCCCATGGGGGACACAAGAGACCCAGTACTTC